A single sample gave rise to the 20 T cell receptor beta chains below, sequenced in a study of shared clonotypes between healthy human individuals. The repertoire was sequenced with immunoSEQ multiplex PCR; TCRdb's copy has only in-frame clones and lacks some. The sample comprises some 580,000 clones, 97% of which are singletons, and about 0.06% rests with the top ten. The sequencing input was naive CD4+ T cells sorted from blood. Subset: CD45RA+ positively selected. The receptor source for this set is a woman in her twenties or thirties in good health.

The chain is built from TRBV6-5 and TRBJ1-4; D is uncertain. V lost 5 bases and J 4 bases, leaving 8 bases between the germline ends. The germline gives CDR1 MNHEY, CDR2 SVGAGI. The CDR3 has 13 residues. This chain's CDR3 is CASSRTYNEKLFF. CDR3 bases: TGTGCCAGCAGTCGAACTTATAATGAAAAACTGTTTTTT.

This chain connects TRBV28 to TRBJ2-7, with D perhaps assigned TRBD1 or TRBD2 (5 bases each). Trimming shortened V by 8 bases and J by 0 bases, and 20 bases separated the two germline ends. Germline CDR1 reads MDHEN; CDR2 reads SYDVKM. The CDR3 runs 16 residues. CDR3 DNA: TGTGCCAGCCAGTACGGGACCTACCAAAGCTCCTACGAGCAGTACTTC. It yields the protein CASQYGTYQSSYEQYF.

The J gene is TRBJ1-2, the V gene TRBV5-1; 7 bases fit TRBD1. The CDR3 is made up of 15 amino acids. In germline, CDR1 is SGHRS, CDR2 YFSETQ. V shed 4 bases and J 4 bases; nucleotides not matched to a gene: 10. Here the CDR3 reads CASSPEQGISYGYTF. In nucleotides, the CDR3 is TGCGCCAGCAGCCCAGAACAGGGGATCAGCTATGGCTACACCTTC.

The genes are TRBV19 and TRBJ2-2; D possibly corresponds to TRBD1 (6 bases). Germline V gene lookup returns CDR1 LNHDA and CDR2 SQIVND (reference sequence). This CDR3 has 16 residues. The V end lost 5 bases, the J end lost 5 bases, and 18 bases lay between the germline ends. The CDR3 protein is CASSERTGHGTGELFF. The CDR3 DNA is TGTGCCAGTAGTGAGCGTACGGGACACGGTACCGGGGAGCTGTTTTTT.

This rearrangement joins TRBV9 to TRBJ1-1; the D gene is possibly TRBD1 (6 bases). With 2 bases removed from V and 1 base from J, the gap between germline ends came to 12 bases. The CDR3 contains 15 residues. CDR1 is SGDLS and CDR2 is YYNGEE in the germline V gene. CDR3: CASSVEGGWNTEAFF. CDR3 nucleotides: TGTGCCAGCAGCGTCGAGGGGGGCTGGAACACTGAAGCTTTCTTT.

Only one count was recorded for this clone. This sequence joins TRBV18 and TRBJ1-1; D is undetermined. The CDR3 runs to 13 residues. Germline-derived CDR1 and CDR2 are KGHSH and LQKENI. The V gene lost 4 bases and the J gene lost 3 bases, with 9 bases spanning the gap. CDR3 sequence reads: CASSRAEDTEAFF. As DNA, the CDR3 is TGTGCCAGCTCACGGGCAGAGGACACTGAAGCTTTCTTT.

This clone has only one observation. V and J are TRBV5-1 and TRBJ1-2; 7 positions agree with TRBD1. The CDR3 runs to 13 residues. Trimming took 3 bases from V and 6 from J; bases not matched to a gene: 5. Germline V gene sequence: CDR1 SGHRS, CDR2 YFSETQ. CDR3 sequence (DNA): TGCGCCAGCAGCTCGACAGGGTACCATGGCTACACCTTC. It codes for CASSSTGYHGYTF.

This clone appeared a few times. The chain joins TRBV7-9 to TRBJ2-1; D remains unclear. This CDR3 spans 11 amino acids. Looked up from germline, CDR1 is SEHNR and CDR2 is FQNEAQ (reference sequence). V was pared by 5 bases and J by 8 bases, with 7 bases between. Here the CDR3 reads CASSQSHEQFF. The CDR3 DNA sequence: TGTGCCAGCAGCCAATCGCATGAGCAGTTCTTC.

The chain is built from TRBV2 and TRBJ1-4; no clear D gene. The germline V and J ends were trimmed by 7 bases and 8 bases, with 14 bases remaining between them. The CDR3 is 13 residues long. The V gene's germline CDR1 is SNHLY and CDR2 FYNNEI. The chain's CDR3 is CASNGPVGEKLFF. DNA for the CDR3: TGTGCCAGCAACGGACCGGTGGGGGAAAAACTGTTTTTT.

The CDR3: CASGTGLAATDTQYF. CDR3 nucleotides: TGTGCCAGCGGGACGGGACTAGCGGCCACAGATACGCAGTATTTT. J is TRBJ2-3 and V is TRBV7-2; 11 bases are shared with TRBD2. The CDR3 contains 15 residues. Germline loops: CDR1 SGHTA, CDR2 FQGNSA. Unmatched junction bases numbered 6, after V lost 8 bases and J lost 2 bases.

A single count supports this clone. The chain is built from TRBV27 and TRBJ1-5; perhaps TRBD1 as D (5 bases). The CDR3 sequence is 15 residues long. V was clipped by 6 bases and J by 5 bases, with 17 bases between them. CDR1 and CDR2 from the germline V gene are MNHEY and SMNVEV (reference sequence). The CDR3, as DNA: TGTGCCAGCAGCCCATACCGGGACGGAGATCAGCCCCAGCATTTT. Translating gives CASSPYRDGDQPQHF.

The gene calls are TRBV21-1 and TRBJ2-5. TRBV21-1 is shown as a pseudogene. The length of the CDR3 is 12 residues. The CDR3 protein is CASSKGQETQYF. In DNA, the CDR3 is TGTGCCAGCAGCAAAGGGCAAGAGACCCAGTACTTC.

CDR3 in amino acids: CASSPGHLGDEQYF. The CDR3 DNA sequence: TGTGCCAGCTCACCGGGCCACCTTGGCGACGAGCAGTACTTC. The chain is built from TRBV18 and TRBJ2-7; no reliable D call. The CDR3 has 14 residues. Germline V gene data show CDR1 as KGHSH and CDR2 as LQKENI. Trimming pared 3 bases from V and 5 bases from J, leaving 14 bases between.

The genes are TRBV28 and TRBJ2-3, with 10 bases matching TRBD1. The J segment lost 5 bases and the V segment lost 3 bases, leaving 5 bases of the junction unmatched. The CDR3 length is 15 residues. Germline CDR1 is MDHEN and CDR2 is SYDVKM. CDR3 bases: TGTGCCAGCAGTTTCCGACAGGGGGCTGGAGATACGCAGTATTTT. This translates into CASSFRQGAGDTQYF.

This clone has just one count. CDR3 sequence (DNA): TGCGCCAGCAGCCAGGGGTACGCAGGGGGGAGTGCCTACAATGAGCAGTTCTTC. This sequence encodes CASSQGYAGGSAYNEQFF. The rearrangement joins TRBV4-1 to TRBJ2-1; the D gene is possibly TRBD1 (7 bases). Per the germline V gene, CDR1 is MGHRA and CDR2 is YSYEKL. This CDR3 is built from 18 residues. Trimming pared 3 bases from V and 2 bases from J, leaving 20 bases between.

V gene TRBV7-8 combines with J gene TRBJ2-7, with D uncertain. This CDR3 is 13 amino acids long. The germline gives CDR1 SGHVS, CDR2 FQNEAQ. The V and J ends lost 1 base and 3 bases respectively, with 7 bases between them. The CDR3 DNA is TGTGCCAGCAGCTTAGACAGCCGCTACGAGCAGTACTTC. It encodes CASSLDSRYEQYF.

J is TRBJ2-7 and V is TRBV28; a possible D gene is TRBD2 (5 bases). The CDR3 consists of 15 residues. Per the germline V gene, CDR1 is MDHEN and CDR2 is SYDVKM. V was clipped by 6 bases and J by 2 bases, with 17 bases between them. The DNA of the CDR3 is TGTGCCAGCAGGTCTCCTGGACTCGCACCCTACGAGCAGTACTTC. Protein product: CASRSPGLAPYEQYF.

The rearrangement joins TRBV2 to TRBJ2-1, with 11 bases fitting TRBD2. The CDR3 is made up of 14 amino acids. V lost 5 bases to trimming and J lost 8 bases; unmatched junction nucleotides: 5. The germline V gene has CDR1 SNHLY and CDR2 FYNNEI. Here the CDR3 DNA reads TGTGCCAGCAGTTTAGCGGGAGGGTACGATGAGCAGTTCTTC. As protein: CASSLAGGYDEQFF.

V is TRBV5-1 and J is TRBJ2-3; 13 bases match TRBD2. From germline, CDR1 is SGHRS and CDR2 YFSETQ. Unmatched junction bases numbered 5, after V lost 4 bases and J lost 3 bases. The CDR3 consists of 16 residues. CDR3 sequence: CASSPGLAGETDTQYF. CDR3 DNA sequence: TGCGCCAGCAGCCCCGGACTAGCGGGGGAGACAGATACGCAGTATTTT.

This clone occurred a few times. CDR3 nucleotides: TGTGCCAGCTCACCACGGGACCAAGAGACCCAGTACTTC. This encodes CASSPRDQETQYF. The chain couples TRBV18 to TRBJ2-5; D is undetermined. Germline loops: CDR1 KGHSH, CDR2 LQKENI. The V end lost 1 base, the J end lost 0 bases, and 3 bases lay between the germline ends. CDR3 length: 13 amino acids.